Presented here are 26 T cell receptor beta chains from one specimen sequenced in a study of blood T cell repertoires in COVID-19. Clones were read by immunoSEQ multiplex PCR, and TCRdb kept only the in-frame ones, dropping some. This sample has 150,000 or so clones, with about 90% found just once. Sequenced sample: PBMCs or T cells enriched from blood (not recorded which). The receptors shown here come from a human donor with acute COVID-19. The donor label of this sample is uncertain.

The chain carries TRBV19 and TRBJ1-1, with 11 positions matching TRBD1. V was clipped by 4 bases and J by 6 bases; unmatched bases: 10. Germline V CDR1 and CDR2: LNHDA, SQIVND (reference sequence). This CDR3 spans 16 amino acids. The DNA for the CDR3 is TGTGCCAGTAGTAGGCTACCGGGACAGGGGGGCTCTGAAGCTTTCTTT. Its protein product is CASSRLPGQGGSEAFF. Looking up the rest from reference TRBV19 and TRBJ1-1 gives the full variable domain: DGGITQSPKYLFRKEGQNVTLSCEQNLNHDAMYWYRQDPGQGLRLIYYSQIVNDFQKGDIAEGYSVSREKKESFPLTVTSAQKNPTAFYLCASSRLPGQGGSEAFFGQGTRLTVV.

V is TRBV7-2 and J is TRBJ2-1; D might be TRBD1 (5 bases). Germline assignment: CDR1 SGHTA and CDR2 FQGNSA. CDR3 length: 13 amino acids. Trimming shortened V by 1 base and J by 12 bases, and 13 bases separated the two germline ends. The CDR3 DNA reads TGTGCCAGCAGCTTAGTTCATAAGGACATGCAGTTCTTC. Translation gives CASSLVHKDMQFF.

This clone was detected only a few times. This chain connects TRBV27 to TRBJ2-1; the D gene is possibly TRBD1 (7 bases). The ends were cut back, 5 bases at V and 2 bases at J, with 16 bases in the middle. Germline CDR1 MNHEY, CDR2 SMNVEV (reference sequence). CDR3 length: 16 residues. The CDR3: CASSAGTDRTYNEQFF. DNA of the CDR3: TGTGCCAGCAGTGCGGGGACAGATAGGACCTACAATGAGCAGTTCTTC.

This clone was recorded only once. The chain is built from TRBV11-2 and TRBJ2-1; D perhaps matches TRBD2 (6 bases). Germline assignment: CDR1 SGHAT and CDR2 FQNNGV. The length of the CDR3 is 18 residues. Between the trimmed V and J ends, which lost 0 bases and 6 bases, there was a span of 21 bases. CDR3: CASSLDPEPGGSSNEQFF. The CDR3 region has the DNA TGTGCCAGCAGCTTAGATCCGGAGCCTGGAGGGTCAAGCAATGAGCAGTTCTTC.

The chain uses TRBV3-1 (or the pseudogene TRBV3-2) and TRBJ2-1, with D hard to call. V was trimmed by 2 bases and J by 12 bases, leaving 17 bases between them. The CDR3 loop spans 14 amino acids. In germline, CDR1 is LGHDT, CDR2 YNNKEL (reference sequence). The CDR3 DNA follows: TGTGCCAGCAGCCAATCGGCGGCTACCCAACGGCAGTTCTTC. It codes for CASSQSAATQRQFF.

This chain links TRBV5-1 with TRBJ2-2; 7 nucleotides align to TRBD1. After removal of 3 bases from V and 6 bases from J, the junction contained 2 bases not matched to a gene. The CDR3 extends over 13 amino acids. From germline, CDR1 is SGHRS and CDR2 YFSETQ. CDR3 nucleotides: TGCGCCAGCAGCTGGACAGGTGCCGGGGAGCTGTTTTTT. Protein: CASSWTGAGELFF.

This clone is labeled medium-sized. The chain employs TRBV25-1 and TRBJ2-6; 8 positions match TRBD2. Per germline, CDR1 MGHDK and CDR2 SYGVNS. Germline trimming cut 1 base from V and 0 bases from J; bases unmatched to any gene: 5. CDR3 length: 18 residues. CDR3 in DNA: TGTGCCAGCAGTGAATGGACTAGCCCCAACTCTGGGGCCAACGTCCTGACTTTC. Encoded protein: CASSEWTSPNSGANVLTF. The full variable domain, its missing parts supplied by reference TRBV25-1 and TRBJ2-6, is EADIYQTPRYLVIGTGKKITLECSQTMGHDKMYWYQQDPGMELHLIHYSYGVNSTEKGDLSSESTVSRIRTEHFPLTLESARPSHTSQYLCASSEWTSPNSGANVLTFGAGSRLTVL.

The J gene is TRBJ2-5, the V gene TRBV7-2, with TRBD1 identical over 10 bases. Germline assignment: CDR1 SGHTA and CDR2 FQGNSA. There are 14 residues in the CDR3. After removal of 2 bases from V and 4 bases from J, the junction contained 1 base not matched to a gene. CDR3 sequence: CASSLRDRGETQYF. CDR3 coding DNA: TGTGCCAGCAGCTTAAGGGACAGGGGAGAGACCCAGTACTTC. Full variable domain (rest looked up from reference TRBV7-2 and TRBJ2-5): GAGVSQSPSNKVTEKGKDVELRCDPISGHTALYWYRQSLGQGLEFLIYFQGNSAPDKSGLPSDRFSAERTGGSVSTLTIQRTQQEDSAVYLCASSLRDRGETQYFGPGTRLLVL.

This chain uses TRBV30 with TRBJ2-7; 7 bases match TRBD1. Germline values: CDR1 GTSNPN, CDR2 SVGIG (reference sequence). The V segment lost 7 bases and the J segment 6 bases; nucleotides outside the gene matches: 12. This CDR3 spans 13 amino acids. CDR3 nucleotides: TGTGCCTCTACACAGGGGCCATTTTCCGAGCAGTACTTC. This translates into CASTQGPFSEQYF.

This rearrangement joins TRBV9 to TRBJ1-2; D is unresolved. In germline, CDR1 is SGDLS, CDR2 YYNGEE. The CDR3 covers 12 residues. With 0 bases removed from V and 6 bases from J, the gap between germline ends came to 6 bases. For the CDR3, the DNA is TGTGCCAGCAGCGTAGACAGAAATGGCTACACCTTC. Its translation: CASSVDRNGYTF.

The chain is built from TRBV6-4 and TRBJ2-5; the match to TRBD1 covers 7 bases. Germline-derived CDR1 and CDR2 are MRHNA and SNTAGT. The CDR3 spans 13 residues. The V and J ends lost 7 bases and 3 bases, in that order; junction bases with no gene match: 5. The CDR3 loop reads CASISDRKETQYF. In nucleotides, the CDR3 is TGTGCCAGCATCTCGGACAGGAAAGAGACCCAGTACTTC.

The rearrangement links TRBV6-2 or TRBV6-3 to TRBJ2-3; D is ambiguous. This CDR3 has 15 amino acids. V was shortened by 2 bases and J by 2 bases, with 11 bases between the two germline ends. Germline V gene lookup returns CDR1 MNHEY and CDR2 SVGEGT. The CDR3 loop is CASSYKVEVTDTQYF. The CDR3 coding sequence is TGTGCCAGCAGTTACAAGGTAGAGGTCACAGATACGCAGTATTTT.

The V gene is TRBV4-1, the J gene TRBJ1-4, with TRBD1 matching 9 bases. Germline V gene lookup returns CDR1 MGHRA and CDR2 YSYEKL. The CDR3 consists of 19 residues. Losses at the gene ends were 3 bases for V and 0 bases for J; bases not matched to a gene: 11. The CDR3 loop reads CASSQPFRDRGATNEKLFF. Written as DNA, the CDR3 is TGCGCCAGCAGCCAGCCCTTTCGTGACAGGGGGGCAACTAATGAAAAACTGTTTTTT.

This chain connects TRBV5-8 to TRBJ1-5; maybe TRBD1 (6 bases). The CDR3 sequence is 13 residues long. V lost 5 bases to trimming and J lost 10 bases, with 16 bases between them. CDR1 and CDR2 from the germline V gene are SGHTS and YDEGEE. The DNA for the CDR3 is TGTGCCAGCAGTTTGATCAGGGGTCACCCCCAGCATTTT. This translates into CASSLIRGHPQHF.

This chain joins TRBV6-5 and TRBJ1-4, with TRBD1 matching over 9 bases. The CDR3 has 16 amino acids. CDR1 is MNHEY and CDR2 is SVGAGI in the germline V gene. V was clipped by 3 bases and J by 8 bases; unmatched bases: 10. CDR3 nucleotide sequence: TGTGCCAGCAGTTATGGGGCGGACAGGGGACCGGAAAAACTGTTTTTT. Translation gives CASSYGADRGPEKLFF.

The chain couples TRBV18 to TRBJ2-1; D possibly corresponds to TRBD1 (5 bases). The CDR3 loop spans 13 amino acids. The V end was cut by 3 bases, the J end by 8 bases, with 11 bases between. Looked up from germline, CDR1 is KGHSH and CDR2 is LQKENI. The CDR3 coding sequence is TGTGCCAGCTCACCGTTGTCCAGGGATGAGCAGTTCTTC. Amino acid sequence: CASSPLSRDEQFF.

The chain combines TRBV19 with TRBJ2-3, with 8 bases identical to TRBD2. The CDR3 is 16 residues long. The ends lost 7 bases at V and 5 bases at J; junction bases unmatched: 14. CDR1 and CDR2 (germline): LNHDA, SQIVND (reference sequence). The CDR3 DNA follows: TGTGCCAGTAAACGTGCTTACAGCGGGGGTGTAGATACGCAGTATTTT. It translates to CASKRAYSGGVDTQYF.

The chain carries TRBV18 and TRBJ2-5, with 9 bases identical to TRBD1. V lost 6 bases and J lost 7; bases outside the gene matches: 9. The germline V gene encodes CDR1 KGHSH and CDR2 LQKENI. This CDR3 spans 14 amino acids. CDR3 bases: TGTGCCAGCTCTCGTACAGGGGGCCGCGGGACCCAGTACTTC. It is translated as CASSRTGGRGTQYF.

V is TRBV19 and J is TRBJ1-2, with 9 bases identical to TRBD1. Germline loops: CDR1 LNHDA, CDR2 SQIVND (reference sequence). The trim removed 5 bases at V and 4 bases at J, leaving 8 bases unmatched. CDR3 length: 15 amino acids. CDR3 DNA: TGTGCCAGTAGTCCCCGACAGGGGGGTACCTATGGCTACACCTTC. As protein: CASSPRQGGTYGYTF.

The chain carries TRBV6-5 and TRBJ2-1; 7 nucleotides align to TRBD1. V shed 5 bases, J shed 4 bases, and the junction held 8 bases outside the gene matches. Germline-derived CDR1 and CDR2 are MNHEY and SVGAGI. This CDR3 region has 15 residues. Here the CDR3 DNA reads TGTGCCAGCAGTCTAGGACAGGACCGATACAATGAGCAGTTCTTC. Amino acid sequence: CASSLGQDRYNEQFF.

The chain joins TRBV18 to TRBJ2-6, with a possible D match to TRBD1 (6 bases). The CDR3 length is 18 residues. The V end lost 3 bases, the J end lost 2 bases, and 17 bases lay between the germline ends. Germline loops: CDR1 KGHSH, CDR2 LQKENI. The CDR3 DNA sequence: TGTGCCAGCTCACCTCAGGGGCGACGCTTAGCTGGGGCCAACGTCCTGACTTTC. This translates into CASSPQGRRLAGANVLTF.

The CDR3 region has the DNA TGTGCCAGCAGCCTAAAGCCAGGGGGCTTAACTAATGAAAAACTGTTTTTT. Protein sequence: CASSLKPGGLTNEKLFF. V and J are TRBV11-2 and TRBJ1-4; the match to TRBD1 covers 8 bases. This CDR3 is 17 amino acids long. In germline, CDR1 is SGHAT, CDR2 FQNNGV. Trimming cost V 5 bases and J 1 base; bases outside gene matches: 9.

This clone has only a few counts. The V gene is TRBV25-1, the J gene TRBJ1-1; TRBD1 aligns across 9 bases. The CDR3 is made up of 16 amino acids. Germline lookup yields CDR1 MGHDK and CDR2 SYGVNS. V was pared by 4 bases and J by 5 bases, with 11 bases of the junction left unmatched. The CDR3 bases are TGTGCCAGCAGTGGTAACAGTTGGACAGGGGAAACTGAAGCTTTCTTT. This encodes CASSGNSWTGETEAFF.

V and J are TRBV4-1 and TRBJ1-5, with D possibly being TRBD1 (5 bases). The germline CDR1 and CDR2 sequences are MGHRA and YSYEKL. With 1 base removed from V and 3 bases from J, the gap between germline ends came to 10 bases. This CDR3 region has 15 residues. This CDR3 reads CASSQGWGDNQPQHF. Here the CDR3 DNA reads TGCGCCAGCAGCCAAGGATGGGGGGACAATCAGCCCCAGCATTTT.

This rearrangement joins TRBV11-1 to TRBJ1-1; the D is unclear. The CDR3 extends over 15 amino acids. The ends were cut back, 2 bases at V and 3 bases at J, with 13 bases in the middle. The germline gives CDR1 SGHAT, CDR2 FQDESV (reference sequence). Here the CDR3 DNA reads TGTGCCAGCAGCTTAAGAAGGCAGACATACACTGAAGCTTTCTTT. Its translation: CASSLRRQTYTEAFF.

CDR3 in amino acids: CASSPRQGVLNTEAFF. The CDR3, as DNA: TGTGCCAGCAGCCCGAGACAGGGGGTTTTGAACACTGAAGCTTTCTTT. The V call is TRBV7-9, the J call TRBJ1-1, with 9 bases lining up with TRBD1. V shed 5 bases, J shed 0 bases, and the junction held 7 bases outside the gene matches. From germline, CDR1 is SEHNR and CDR2 FQNEAQ (reference sequence). The CDR3 length is 16 residues.